Here is one T cell receptor beta chain with its context. Between the trimmed V and J ends, which lost 0 bases and 7 bases, there was a span of 21 bases. Germline V CDR1 and CDR2: ENHRY, SYGVKD. This CDR3 spans 18 amino acids. Using immunoSEQ multiplex PCR, the repertoire was profiled, and TCRdb retains in-frame clones only, with some absent. The sample consists of about 1,900,000 clones, approximately 95% of them appearing once. The data originate from a study of shared clonotypes between healthy human individuals. CD45RO negativity and positive selection for CCR7 defined naive CD8 cells, a population that excluded terminally differentiated effector memory CD45RA+ cells.

Sequenced input: naive CD8+ T cells sorted from blood. This chain links TRBV10-3 with TRBJ2-2; the D gene is possibly TRBD1 (5 bases). The clonotype originates from a man younger than 35 in good health. The CDR3 is CAISESHRQIRYSGELFF. CDR3 nucleotides: TGTGCCATCAGTGAGTCCCACCGACAGATACGGTACAGCGGGGAGCTGTTTTTT.